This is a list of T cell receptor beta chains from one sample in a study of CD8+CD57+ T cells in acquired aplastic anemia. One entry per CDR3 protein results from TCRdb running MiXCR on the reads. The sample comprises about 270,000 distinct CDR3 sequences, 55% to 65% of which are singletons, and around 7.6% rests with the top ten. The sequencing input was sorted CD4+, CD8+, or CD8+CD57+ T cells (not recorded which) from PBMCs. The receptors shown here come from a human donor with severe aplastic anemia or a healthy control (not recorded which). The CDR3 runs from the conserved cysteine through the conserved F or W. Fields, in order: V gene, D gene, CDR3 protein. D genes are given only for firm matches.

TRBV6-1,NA,CASSEGWAGGVNEQFF
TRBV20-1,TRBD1,CSAKDRGRRGSPLHF
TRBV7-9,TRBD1,CASSPRTGPEAFF
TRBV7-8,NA,CASSSSGGNQPQHF
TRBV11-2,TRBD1,CASSARVTGKDEQFF
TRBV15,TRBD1,CATSPDRGANYGYTF
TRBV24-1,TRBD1,CATSALGTGATDTQYF
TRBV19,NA,CASNWGPSYEQYF
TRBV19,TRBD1,CASSTTRQGDTTYEQYF
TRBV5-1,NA,CASSPGRDIAKNIQYF